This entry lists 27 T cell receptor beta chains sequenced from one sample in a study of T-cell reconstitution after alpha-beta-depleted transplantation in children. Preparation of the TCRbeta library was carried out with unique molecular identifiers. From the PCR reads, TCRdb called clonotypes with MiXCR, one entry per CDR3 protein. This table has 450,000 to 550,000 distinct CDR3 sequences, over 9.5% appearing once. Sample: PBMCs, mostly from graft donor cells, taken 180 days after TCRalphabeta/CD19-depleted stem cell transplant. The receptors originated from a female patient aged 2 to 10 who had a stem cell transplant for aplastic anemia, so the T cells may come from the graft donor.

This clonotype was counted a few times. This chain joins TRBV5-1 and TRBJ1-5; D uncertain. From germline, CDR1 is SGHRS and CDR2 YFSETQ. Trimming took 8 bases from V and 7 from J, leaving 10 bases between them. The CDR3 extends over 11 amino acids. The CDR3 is CARYTHQPQHF. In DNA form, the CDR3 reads TGCGCCAGGTACACACACCAGCCCCAGCATTTT. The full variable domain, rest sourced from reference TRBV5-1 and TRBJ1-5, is KAGVTQTPRYLIKTRGQQVTLSCSPISGHRSVSWYQQTPGQGLQFLFEYFSETQRNKGNFPGRFSGRQFSNSRSEMNVSTLELGDSALYLCARYTHQPQHFGDGTRLSIL.

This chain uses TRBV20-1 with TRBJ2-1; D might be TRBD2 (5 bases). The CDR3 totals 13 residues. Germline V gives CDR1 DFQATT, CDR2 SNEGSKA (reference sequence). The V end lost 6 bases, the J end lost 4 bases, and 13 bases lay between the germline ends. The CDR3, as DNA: TGCAGTGCCCCGAAGGACTTTTACAATGAGCAGTTCTTC. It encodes CSAPKDFYNEQFF.

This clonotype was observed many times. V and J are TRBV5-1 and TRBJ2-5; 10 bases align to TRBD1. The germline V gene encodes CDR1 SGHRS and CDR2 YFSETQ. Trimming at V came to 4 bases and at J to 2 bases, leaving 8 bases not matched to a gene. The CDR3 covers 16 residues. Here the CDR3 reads CASSKRQGARQETQYF. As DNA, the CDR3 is TGCGCCAGCAGCAAGAGACAGGGGGCGCGACAAGAGACCCAGTACTTC.

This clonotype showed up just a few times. CDR3 sequence: CASSSSGSGWAEQYF. The CDR3 DNA reads TGTGCCAGCAGCTCTAGCGGGAGTGGCTGGGCCGAGCAGTACTTC. This rearrangement joins TRBV7-6 to TRBJ2-7; TRBD2 matches at 10 bases. The V and J ends lost 4 bases and 6 bases, in that order; junction bases with no gene match: 9. The V gene's germline CDR1 is SGHVS and CDR2 FNYEAQ. This CDR3 comprises 15 residues.

DNA for the CDR3: TGTGCCAGCTCTAGCGTCCCCACTGAAGCTTTCTTT. Translating gives CASSSVPTEAFF. The V call is TRBV6-2 or TRBV6-3, the J call TRBJ1-1; D is uncertain. The V end lost 8 bases, the J end lost 4 bases, and 11 bases lay between the germline ends. This CDR3 is built from 12 residues. Germline values: CDR1 MNHEY, CDR2 SVGEGT.

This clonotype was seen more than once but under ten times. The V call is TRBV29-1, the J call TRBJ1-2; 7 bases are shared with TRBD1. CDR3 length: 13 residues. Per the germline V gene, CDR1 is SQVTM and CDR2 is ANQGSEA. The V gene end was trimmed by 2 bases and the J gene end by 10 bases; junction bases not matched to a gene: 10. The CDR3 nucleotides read TGCAGCGTTGAAAGGGGGGACAGCCGTCTCTACACCTTC. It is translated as CSVERGDSRLYTF.

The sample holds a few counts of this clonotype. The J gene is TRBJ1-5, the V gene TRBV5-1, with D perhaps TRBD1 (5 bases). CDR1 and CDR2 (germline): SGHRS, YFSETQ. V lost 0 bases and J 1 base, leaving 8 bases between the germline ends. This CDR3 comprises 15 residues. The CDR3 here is CASSLAGDSNQPQHF. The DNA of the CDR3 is TGCGCCAGCAGCTTGGCCGGGGACAGCAATCAGCCCCAGCATTTT.

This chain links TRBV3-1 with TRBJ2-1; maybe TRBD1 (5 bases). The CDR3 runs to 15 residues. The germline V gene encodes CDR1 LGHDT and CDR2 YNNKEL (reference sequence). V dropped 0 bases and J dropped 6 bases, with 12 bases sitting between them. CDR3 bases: TGTGCCAGCAGCCAAGATCTTTGGGGCTCCAATGAGCAGTTCTTC. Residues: CASSQDLWGSNEQFF.

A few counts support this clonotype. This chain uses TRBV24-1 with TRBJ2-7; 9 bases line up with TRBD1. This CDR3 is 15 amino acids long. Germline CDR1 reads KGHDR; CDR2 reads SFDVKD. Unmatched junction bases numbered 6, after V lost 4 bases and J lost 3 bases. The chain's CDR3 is CATSDAGTGRYEQYF. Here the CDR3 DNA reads TGTGCCACCAGTGACGCCGGGACAGGGCGCTACGAGCAGTACTTC.

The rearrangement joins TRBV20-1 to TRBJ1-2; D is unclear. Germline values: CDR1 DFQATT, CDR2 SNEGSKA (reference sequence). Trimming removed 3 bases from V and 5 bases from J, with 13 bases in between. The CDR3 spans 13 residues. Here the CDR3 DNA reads TGCAGTGCTAGGGCTCAAAGGATATATGGCTACACCTTC. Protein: CSARAQRIYGYTF.

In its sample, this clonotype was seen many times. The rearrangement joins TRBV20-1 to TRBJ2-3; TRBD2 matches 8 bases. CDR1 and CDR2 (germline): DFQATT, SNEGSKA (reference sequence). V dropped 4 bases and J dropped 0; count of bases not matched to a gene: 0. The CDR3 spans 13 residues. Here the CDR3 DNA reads TGCAGTGCTACTAGCGGGAGCACAGATACGCAGTATTTT. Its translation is CSATSGSTDTQYF.

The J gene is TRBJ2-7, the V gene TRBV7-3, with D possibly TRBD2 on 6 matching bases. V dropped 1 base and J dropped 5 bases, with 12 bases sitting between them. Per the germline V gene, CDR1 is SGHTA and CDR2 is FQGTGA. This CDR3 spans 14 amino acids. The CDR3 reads CASSLKAGPNEQYF. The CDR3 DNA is TGTGCCAGCAGCTTAAAGGCGGGGCCCAACGAGCAGTACTTC.

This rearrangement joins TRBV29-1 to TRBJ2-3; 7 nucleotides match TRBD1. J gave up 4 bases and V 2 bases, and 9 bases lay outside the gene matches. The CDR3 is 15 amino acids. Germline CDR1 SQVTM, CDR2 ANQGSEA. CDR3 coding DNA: TGCAGCGTTGAAAGGAAACAGGGGACCTCAGATACGCAGTATTTT. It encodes CSVERKQGTSDTQYF.

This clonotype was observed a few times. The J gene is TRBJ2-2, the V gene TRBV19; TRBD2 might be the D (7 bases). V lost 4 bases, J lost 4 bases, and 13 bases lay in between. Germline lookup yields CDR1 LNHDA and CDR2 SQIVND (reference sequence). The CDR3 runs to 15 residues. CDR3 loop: CASSTGGPGTGELFF. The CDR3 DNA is TGTGCCAGTAGTACCGGGGGGCCGGGCACCGGGGAGCTGTTTTTT.

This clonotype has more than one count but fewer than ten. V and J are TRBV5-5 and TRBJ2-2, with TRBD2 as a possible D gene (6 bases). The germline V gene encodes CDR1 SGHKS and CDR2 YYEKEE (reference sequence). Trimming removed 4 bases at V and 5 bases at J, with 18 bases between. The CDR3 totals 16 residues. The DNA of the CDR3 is TGTGCCAGCAGCCTAGCGACAATGGTTGGGACCGGGGAGCTGTTTTTT. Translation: CASSLATMVGTGELFF.

Here the CDR3 reads CASRSSGRSIYNEQFF. The CDR3 DNA is TGTGCCAGCAGGTCTAGCGGGAGAAGCATCTACAATGAGCAGTTCTTC. The genes are TRBV6-1 and TRBJ2-1, with TRBD2 matching 10 bases. Germline V lookup: CDR1 MNHNS, CDR2 SASEGT. The CDR3 is made up of 16 amino acids. J lost 3 bases, V lost 6 bases, and 8 bases had no gene match.

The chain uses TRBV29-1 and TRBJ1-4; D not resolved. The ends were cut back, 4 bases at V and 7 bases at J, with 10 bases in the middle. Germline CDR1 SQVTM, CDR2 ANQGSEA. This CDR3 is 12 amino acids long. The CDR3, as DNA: TGCAGCGTTGTGGGGAGCGGTGAAAAACTGTTTTTT. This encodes CSVVGSGEKLFF.

This CDR3 is CASSTEVQDTGELFF. CDR3 coding DNA: TGTGCCAGCAGCACAGAGGTGCAGGACACCGGGGAGCTGTTTTTT. The J gene is TRBJ2-2, the V gene TRBV7-2, with D unresolved. Germline V gives CDR1 SGHTA, CDR2 FQGNSA. This CDR3 contains 15 residues. V was shortened by 5 bases and J by 3 bases, with 13 bases between the two germline ends.

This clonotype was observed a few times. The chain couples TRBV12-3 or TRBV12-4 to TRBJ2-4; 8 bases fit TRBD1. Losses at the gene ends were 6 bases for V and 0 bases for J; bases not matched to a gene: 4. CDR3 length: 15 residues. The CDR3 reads CASRGQVLAKNIQYF. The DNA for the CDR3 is TGTGCCAGCAGGGGACAGGTCCTAGCCAAAAACATTCAGTACTTC.

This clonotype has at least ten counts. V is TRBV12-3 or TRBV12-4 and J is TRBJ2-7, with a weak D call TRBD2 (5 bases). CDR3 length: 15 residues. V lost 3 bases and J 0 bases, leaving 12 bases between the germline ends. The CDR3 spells CASSFRTPSSYEQYF. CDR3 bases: TGTGCCAGCAGTTTTAGGACTCCGAGCTCCTACGAGCAGTACTTC.

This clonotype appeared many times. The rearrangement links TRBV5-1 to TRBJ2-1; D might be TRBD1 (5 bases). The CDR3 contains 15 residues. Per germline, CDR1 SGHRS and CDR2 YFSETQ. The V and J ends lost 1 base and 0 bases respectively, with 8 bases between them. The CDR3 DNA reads TGCGCCAGCAGCTTGCAGGGAAGCTCCTACAATGAGCAGTTCTTC. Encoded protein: CASSLQGSSYNEQFF.

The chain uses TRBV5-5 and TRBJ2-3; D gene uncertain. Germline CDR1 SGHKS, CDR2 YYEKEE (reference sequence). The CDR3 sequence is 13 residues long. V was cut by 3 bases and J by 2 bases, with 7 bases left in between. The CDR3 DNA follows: TGTGCCAGCAGCTCCCGAACCACAGATACGCAGTATTTT. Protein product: CASSSRTTDTQYF.

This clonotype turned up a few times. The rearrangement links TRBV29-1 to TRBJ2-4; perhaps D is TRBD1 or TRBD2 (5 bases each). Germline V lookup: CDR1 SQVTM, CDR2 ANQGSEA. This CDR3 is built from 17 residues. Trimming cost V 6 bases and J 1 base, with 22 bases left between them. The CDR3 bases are TGCAGCGTCGCAGGACGGCCGGGGACCAACGCCAAAAACATTCAGTACTTC. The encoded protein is CSVAGRPGTNAKNIQYF.

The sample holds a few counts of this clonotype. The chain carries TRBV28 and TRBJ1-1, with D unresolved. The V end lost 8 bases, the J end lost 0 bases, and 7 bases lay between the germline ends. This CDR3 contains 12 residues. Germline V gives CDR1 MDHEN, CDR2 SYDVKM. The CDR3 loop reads CASYRMNTEAFF. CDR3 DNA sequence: TGTGCCAGCTACAGAATGAACACTGAAGCTTTCTTT.

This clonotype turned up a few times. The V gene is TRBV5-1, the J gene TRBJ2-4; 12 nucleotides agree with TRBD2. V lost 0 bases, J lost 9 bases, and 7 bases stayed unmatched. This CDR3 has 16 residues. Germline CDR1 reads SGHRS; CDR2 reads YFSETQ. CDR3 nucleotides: TGCGCCAGCAGCTTGGCTTGGACTAGCGGGATCGGCATTCAGTACTTC. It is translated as CASSLAWTSGIGIQYF.

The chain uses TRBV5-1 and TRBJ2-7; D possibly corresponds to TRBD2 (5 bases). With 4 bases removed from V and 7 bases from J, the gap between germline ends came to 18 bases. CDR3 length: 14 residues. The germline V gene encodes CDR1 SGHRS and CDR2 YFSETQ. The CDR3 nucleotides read TGCGCCAGCAGCCCATACGACCTGTCGGGAGAGCAGTACGTC. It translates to CASSPYDLSGEQYV.

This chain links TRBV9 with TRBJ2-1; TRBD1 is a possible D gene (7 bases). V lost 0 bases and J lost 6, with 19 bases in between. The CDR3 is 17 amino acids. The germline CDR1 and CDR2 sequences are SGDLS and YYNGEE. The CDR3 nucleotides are TGTGCCAGCAGCGTAGGGATCGGCAGGGGGGCCCCCAATGAGCAGTTCTTC. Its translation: CASSVGIGRGAPNEQFF.